This T cell receptor (beta chain) came from a study of blood T cell repertoires in COVID-19. CDR1 is ENHRY, CDR2 SYGVKD, per germline. The CDR3 runs to 15 residues. V was pared by 6 bases and J by 2 bases, with 7 bases of the junction left unmatched. In the authors' methods: It was from reference gene primer amplification that nucleated cell counts were estimated. TCRdb's copy holds only in-frame clones and misses some; the assay was immunoSEQ multiplex PCR. Clone size and the V and J calls come from that table; the DNA yielded D and trimming. The data contain over 100,000 clones, 86% of them singletons. In Seattle, patients joined the study during active infection and were tracked longitudinally.

The receptor was isolated from a woman in her 70s with COVID-19, enrolled during active disease. The sample taken for sequencing was peripheral blood. The genes are TRBV10-3 and TRBJ2-1; TRBD1 matches at 7 bases. Here the CDR3 DNA reads TGTGCCATCAGCCTCGGGACAGTTCCCTACAATGAGCAGTTCTTC. This sequence encodes CAISLGTVPYNEQFF.